This paragraph reports one T cell receptor (beta chain). Its target is not known. This may arise from a read error, as a much more abundant clone is one base away. CDR3 length: 17 amino acids. Germline CDR1 MDHEN, CDR2 SYDVKM. Amplified regions were TCR beta CDR3 sequences from RNA transcripts. The HTBI primer set served for first-round RT-PCR of the TCR CDR3. TCRdb ran MiXCR on the multiplex PCR reads and lists one entry per CDR3 protein. In the table there are about 300,000 distinct CDR3 sequences, roughly a fifth of which are singletons. This entry belongs to a study of T cells in Graves' hyperthyroidism and ophthalmopathy. Overall study results and limits: The authors' 13 V-J model separated ophthalmopathy from stable hyperthyroidism. Most clonotypes that expanded in the thyroid above 0.001 also showed up in blood.

The clonotype comes from a man aged 50-59 years with Graves' ophthalmopathy. Sequencing was carried out using blood. The genes are TRBV28 and TRBJ1-4; possible D gene TRBD1, 5 bases. The CDR3 region is CASSVILSGGTNGKLFF. The CDR3 DNA reads as TGTGCCAGCAGTGTAATCCTTTCGGGGGGTACGAATGGAAAACTGTTTTTT.